Listed here are 9 T cell receptor beta chains from one sample, sequenced in a study of CD8 T cells in ankylosing spondylitis (dated by TCRdb to about 2017). The protocol used for the library was 5' RACE. Sequencing was performed on an Illumina HiSeq 2500. The public reads were quality trimmed at Q25 with fastp and then assembled into clones with MiXCR by TCRdb, keeping productive beta chains. Duplicate CDR3 protein sequences are folded into a single record with the most common DNA and genes. This sample gives fewer than 200,000 distinct CDR3 sequences in total; around 18% of them show up just once. The ten largest clones add up to about 8.2% of the sample. What was sequenced was blood, either unsorted or a sorted T cell fraction (not recorded which). The source of these receptors is a male donor with ankylosing spondylitis or in good health (not recorded which).

The rearrangement joins TRBV3-1 to TRBJ2-4, with TRBD1 matching 8 bases. CDR1 and CDR2 (germline): LGHDT, YNNKEL (reference sequence). The junction had 16 bases not matched to a gene; V was cut back by 3 bases and J by 12 bases. The length of the CDR3 is 16 residues. In nucleotides, the CDR3 is TGTGCCAGCAGCCAGGCGGCAGGGGGCCCAGGAGACACTCAGTACTTC. As protein: CASSQAAGGPGDTQYF.

The rearrangement joins TRBV3-1 to TRBJ2-7; TRBD1 aligns across 10 bases. With V trimmed by 4 bases and J by 4 bases, 7 bases remained unmatched. The CDR3 loop spans 15 amino acids. Germline CDR1 reads LGHDT; CDR2 reads YNNKEL (reference sequence). The CDR3 is CASSLGQGPSYEQYF. In nucleotides, the CDR3 is TGTGCCAGCAGCCTGGGACAGGGGCCCTCATACGAGCAGTACTTC.

V and J are TRBV29-1 and TRBJ1-1; D gene ambiguous. Germline V lookup: CDR1 SQVTM, CDR2 ANQGSEA. The CDR3 has 13 residues. Deletions cut 2 bases from V and 3 bases from J, with 10 bases between. CDR3 residues: CSVEKPPDTEAFF. CDR3 nucleotides: TGCAGCGTTGAAAAACCCCCGGACACTGAAGCTTTCTTT.

This clonotype was observed at least ten times. V is TRBV3-1 and J is TRBJ2-7, with 8 bases identical to TRBD1. This CDR3 comprises 13 residues. J was trimmed by 7 bases and V by 1 base; bases with no gene match: 3. CDR1 and CDR2 (germline): LGHDT, YNNKEL (reference sequence). CDR3: CASSQATGEEQYF. CDR3 DNA sequence: TGTGCCAGCAGCCAAGCGACAGGGGAAGAGCAGTACTTC.

This clonotype is termed medium-sized. The V gene is TRBV5-1, the J gene TRBJ2-5, with D hard to call. This CDR3 is 11 amino acids long. Looked up from germline, CDR1 is SGHRS and CDR2 is YFSETQ. V was pared by 3 bases and J by 2 bases, with 2 bases between. The CDR3 coding sequence is TGCGCCAGCAGCTCTCAAGAGACCCAGTACTTC. It specifies CASSSQETQYF.

This clonotype was observed at least ten times. The chain uses TRBV29-1 and TRBJ2-4; the D is unclear. The CDR3 loop spans 14 amino acids. The germline CDR1 and CDR2 sequences are SQVTM and ANQGSEA. V shed 5 bases and J shed 1 base, with 12 bases lying between them. The CDR3 reads CSVLPVRAKNIQYF. CDR3 coding DNA: TGCAGCGTTCTTCCCGTAAGGGCCAAAAACATTCAGTACTTC.

This chain links TRBV19 with TRBJ1-3; D is unresolved. CDR1 LNHDA and CDR2 SQIVND come from the germline V gene (reference sequence). V lost 5 bases and J lost 0, with 14 bases in between. The CDR3 loop spans 16 amino acids. CDR3 nucleotide sequence: TGTGCCAGTAGTGACCGTCCGGGCAGCTCTGGAAACACCATATATTTT. It is translated as CASSDRPGSSGNTIYF.

The sample holds many counts of this clonotype. This may arise from a read error, as a much more abundant clone is one base away. V usage is TRBV7-7 and J usage is TRBJ2-2; 10 bases match TRBD2. The CDR3 has 16 residues. Germline values: CDR1 SSHAT, CDR2 FNYEAQ (reference sequence). Losses at the gene ends were 5 bases for V and 1 base for J; bases not matched to a gene: 4. CDR3 sequence reads: CASSPRTSGNTGELFF. The CDR3 DNA follows: TGTGCCAGCAGCCCCCGGACTAGCGGGAACACCGGGGAGCTGTTTTTT.

In this sample, this clonotype turned up a few times. This sequence joins TRBV5-1 and TRBJ1-1; weak D call: TRBD1 (6 bases). Trimming took 6 bases from V and 1 from J, leaving 16 bases between them. Germline CDR1 SGHRS, CDR2 YFSETQ. The CDR3 contains 15 residues. The CDR3 DNA sequence: TGCGCCAGCACCCCTGGGGGCGGGGGGAACACTGAAGCTTTCTTT. Protein product: CASTPGGGGNTEAFF.